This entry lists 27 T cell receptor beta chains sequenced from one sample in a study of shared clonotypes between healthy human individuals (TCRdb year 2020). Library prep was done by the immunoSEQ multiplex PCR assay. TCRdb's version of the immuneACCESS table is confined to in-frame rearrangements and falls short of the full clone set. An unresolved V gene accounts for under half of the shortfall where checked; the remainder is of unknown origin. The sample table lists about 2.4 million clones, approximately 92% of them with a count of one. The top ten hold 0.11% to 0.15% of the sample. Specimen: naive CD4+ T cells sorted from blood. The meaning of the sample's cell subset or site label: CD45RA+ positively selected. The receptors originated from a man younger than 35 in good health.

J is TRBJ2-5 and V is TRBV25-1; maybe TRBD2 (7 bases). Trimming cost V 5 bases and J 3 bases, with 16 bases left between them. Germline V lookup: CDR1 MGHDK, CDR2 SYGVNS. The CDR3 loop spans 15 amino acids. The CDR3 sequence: CASSRGGVGEETQYF. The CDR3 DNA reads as TGTGCCAGCAGTCGAGGGGGGGTTGGGGAAGAGACCCAGTACTTC.

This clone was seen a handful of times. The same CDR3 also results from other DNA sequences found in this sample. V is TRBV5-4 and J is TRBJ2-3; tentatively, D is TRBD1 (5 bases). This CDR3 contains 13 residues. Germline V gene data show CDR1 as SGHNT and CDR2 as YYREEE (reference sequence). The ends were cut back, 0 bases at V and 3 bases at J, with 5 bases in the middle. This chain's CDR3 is CASSLAGTDTQYF. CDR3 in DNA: TGTGCCAGCAGCTTGGCAGGGACAGATACGCAGTATTTT.

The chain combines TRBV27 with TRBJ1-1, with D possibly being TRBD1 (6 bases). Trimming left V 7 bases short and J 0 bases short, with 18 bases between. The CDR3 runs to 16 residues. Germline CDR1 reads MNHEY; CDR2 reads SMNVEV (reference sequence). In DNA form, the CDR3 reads TGTGCCAGCACCCCGAAGATAAGGGGGTTGAACACTGAAGCTTTCTTT. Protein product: CASTPKIRGLNTEAFF.

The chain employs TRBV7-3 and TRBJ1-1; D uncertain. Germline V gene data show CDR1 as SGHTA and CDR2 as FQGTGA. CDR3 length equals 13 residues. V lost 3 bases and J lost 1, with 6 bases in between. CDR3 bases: TGTGCCAGCAGCTTTCAGGCGAACACTGAAGCTTTCTTT. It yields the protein CASSFQANTEAFF. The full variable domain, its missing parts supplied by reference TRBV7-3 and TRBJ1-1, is GAGVSQTPSNKVTEKGKYVELRCDPISGHTALYWYRQSLGQGPEFLIYFQGTGAADDSGLPNDRFFAVRPEGSVSTLKIQRTERGDSAVYLCASSFQANTEAFFGQGTRLTVV.

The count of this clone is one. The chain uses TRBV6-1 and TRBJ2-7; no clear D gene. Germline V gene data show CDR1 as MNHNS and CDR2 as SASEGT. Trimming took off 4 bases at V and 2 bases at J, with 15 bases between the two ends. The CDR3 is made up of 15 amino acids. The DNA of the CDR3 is TGTGCCAGCAGTGTGGTAGGGCAGGATACCTACGAGCAGTACTTC. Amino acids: CASSVVGQDTYEQYF.

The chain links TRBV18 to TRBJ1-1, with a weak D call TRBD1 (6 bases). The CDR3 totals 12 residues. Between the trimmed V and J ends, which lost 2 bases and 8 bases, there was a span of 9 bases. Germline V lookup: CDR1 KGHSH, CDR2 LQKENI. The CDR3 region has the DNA TGTGCCAGCTCACCAAAGGGGGTGGAAGCTTTCTTT. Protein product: CASSPKGVEAFF.

DNA of the CDR3: TGTGCCAGCAGCTTAGCTGCTTTGGGCGGGAGGTCTGTTGAGCAGTTCTTC. This translates into CASSLAALGGRSVEQFF. This chain links TRBV7-2 with TRBJ2-1; 8 bases fit TRBD2. J lost 9 bases, V lost 0 bases, and 13 bases had no gene match. The CDR3 has 17 residues. CDR1 and CDR2 from the germline V gene are SGHTA and FQGNSA.

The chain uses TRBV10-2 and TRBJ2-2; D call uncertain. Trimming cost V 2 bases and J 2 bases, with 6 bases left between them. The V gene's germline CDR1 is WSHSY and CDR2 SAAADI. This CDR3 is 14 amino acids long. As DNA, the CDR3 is TGCGCCAGCAGTGAGCCATACAACACCGGGGAGCTGTTTTTT. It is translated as CASSEPYNTGELFF.

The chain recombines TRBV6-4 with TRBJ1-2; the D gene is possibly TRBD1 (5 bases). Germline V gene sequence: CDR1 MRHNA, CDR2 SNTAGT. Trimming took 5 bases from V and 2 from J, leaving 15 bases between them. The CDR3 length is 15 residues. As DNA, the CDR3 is TGTGCCAGCAGTCTAAATAGGGACCTGAACTATGGCTACACCTTC. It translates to CASSLNRDLNYGYTF.

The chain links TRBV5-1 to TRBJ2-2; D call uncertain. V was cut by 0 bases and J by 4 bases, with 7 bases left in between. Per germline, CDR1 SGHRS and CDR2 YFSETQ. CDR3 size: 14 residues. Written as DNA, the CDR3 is TGCGCCAGCAGCTTGGACAGAAGCACCGGGGAGCTGTTTTTT. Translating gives CASSLDRSTGELFF. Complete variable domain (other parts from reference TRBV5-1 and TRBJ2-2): KAGVTQTPRYLIKTRGQQVTLSCSPISGHRSVSWYQQTPGQGLQFLFEYFSETQRNKGNFPGRFSGRQFSNSRSEMNVSTLELGDSALYLCASSLDRSTGELFFGEGSRLTVL.

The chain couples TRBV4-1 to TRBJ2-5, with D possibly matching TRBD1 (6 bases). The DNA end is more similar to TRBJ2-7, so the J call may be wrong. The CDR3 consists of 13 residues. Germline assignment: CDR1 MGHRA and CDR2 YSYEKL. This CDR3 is CASSQDAGVEQYF. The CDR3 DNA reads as TGCGCCAGCAGCCAAGATGCAGGGGTCGAGCAGTACTTC.

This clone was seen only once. The CDR3 reads CASSLAGTLPADTQYF. Here the CDR3 DNA reads TGTGCCAGCAGCTTGGCCGGGACTTTGCCCGCAGATACGCAGTATTTT. V is TRBV7-9 and J is TRBJ2-3, with TRBD2 as a possible D gene (6 bases). This CDR3 is built from 16 residues. CDR1 SEHNR and CDR2 FQNEAQ come from the germline V gene (reference sequence). Trimming took 3 bases from V and 4 from J, leaving 17 bases between them.

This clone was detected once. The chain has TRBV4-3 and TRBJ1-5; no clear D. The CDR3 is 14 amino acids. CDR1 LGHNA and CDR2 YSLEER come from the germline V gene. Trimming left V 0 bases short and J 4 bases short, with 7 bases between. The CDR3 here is CASSQEPTNQPQHF. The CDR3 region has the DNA TGCGCCAGCAGCCAAGAGCCGACTAATCAGCCCCAGCATTTT.

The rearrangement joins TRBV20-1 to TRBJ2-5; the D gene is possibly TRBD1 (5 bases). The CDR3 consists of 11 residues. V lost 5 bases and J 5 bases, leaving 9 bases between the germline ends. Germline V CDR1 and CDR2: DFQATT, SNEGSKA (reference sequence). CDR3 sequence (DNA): TGCAGTGCTTTCAAGGGGGAGACCCAGTACTTC. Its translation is CSAFKGETQYF.

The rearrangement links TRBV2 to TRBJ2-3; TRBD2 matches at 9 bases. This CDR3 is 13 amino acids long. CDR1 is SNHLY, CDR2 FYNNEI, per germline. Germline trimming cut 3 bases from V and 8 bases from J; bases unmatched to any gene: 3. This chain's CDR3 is CASSDLAGVTQYF. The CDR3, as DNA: TGTGCCAGCAGTGATTTAGCGGGGGTTACGCAGTATTTT.

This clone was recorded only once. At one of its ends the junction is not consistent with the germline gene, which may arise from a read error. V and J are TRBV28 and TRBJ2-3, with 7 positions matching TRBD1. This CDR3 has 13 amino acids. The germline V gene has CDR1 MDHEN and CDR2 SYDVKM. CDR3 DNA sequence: TGTGCCAGCACCGCGTTAGGGACAGCGGCCGAGCCTTTT. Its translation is CASTALGTAAEPF.

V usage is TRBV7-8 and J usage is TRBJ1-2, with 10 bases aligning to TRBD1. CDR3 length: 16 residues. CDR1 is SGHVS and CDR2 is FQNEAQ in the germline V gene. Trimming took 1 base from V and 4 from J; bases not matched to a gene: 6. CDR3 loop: CASSLEDRGLFYGYTF. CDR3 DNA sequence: TGTGCCAGCAGCTTAGAAGACAGGGGGCTTTTCTATGGCTACACCTTC.

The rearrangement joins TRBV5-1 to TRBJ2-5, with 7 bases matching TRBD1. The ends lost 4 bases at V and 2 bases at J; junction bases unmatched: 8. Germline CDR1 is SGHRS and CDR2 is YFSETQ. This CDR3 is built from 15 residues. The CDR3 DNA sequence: TGCGCCAGCAGCAAGATGGGGACAGAGCAAGAGACCCAGTACTTC. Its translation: CASSKMGTEQETQYF.

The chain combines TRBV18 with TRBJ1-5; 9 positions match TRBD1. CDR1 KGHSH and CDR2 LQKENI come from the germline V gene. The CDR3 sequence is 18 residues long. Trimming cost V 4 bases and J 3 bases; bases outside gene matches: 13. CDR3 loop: CASSLLLSGQGNNQPQHF. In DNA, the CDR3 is TGTGCCAGCTCACTCCTCCTAAGTGGACAGGGGAACAATCAGCCCCAGCATTTT.

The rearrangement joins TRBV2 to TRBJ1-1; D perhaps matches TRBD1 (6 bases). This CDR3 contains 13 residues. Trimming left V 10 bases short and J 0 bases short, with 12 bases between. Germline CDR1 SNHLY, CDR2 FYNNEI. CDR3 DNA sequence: TGTGCCAACAGGCAGGGGTTGAACACTGAAGCTTTCTTT. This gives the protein CANRQGLNTEAFF.

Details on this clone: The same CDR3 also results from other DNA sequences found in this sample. The CDR3 bases are TGCGCCAGCAGCTTGGCCGGGAGCTCCTATAATTCACCCCTCCACTTT. Its protein product is CASSLAGSSYNSPLHF. The chain joins TRBV5-1 to TRBJ1-6; no clear D gene. Germline-derived CDR1 and CDR2 are SGHRS and YFSETQ. Trimming stripped 0 bases from V and 0 bases from J, with 7 bases between. The CDR3 is made up of 16 amino acids.

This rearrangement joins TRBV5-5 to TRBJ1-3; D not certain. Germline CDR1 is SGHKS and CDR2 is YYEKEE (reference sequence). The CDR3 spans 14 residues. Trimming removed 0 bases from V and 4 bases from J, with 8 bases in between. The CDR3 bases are TGTGCCAGCAGCTTGGTGGCAGCGGGAAACACCATATATTTT. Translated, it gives CASSLVAAGNTIYF.

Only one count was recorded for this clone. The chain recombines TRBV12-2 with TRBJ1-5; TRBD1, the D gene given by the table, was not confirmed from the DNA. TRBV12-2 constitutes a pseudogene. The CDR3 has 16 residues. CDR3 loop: CASRCRDSLCNQPQHF. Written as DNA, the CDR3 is TGTGCAAGTCGCTGCCGGGACAGCCTTTGCAATCAGCCCCAGCATTTT.

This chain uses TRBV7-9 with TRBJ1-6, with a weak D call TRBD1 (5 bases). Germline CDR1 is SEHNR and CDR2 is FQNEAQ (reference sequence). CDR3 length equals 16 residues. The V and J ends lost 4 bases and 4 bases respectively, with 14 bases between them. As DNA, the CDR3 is TGTGCCAGCAGCTCCCGGTTGGGGGAGTATAATTCACCCCTCCACTTT. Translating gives CASSSRLGEYNSPLHF.

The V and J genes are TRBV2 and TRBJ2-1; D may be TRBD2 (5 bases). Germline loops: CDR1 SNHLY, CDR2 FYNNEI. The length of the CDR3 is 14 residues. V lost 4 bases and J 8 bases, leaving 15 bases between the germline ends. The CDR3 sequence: CASSVRRDSHEQFF. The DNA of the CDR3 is TGTGCCAGCAGTGTTCGACGGGATAGCCATGAGCAGTTCTTC.

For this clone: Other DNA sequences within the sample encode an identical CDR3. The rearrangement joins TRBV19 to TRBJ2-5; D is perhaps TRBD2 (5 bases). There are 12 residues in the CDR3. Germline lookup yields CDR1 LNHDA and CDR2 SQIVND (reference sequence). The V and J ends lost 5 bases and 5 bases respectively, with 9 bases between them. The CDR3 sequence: CASSSGGETQYF. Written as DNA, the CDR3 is TGTGCCAGTAGTTCGGGCGGGGAGACCCAGTACTTC.

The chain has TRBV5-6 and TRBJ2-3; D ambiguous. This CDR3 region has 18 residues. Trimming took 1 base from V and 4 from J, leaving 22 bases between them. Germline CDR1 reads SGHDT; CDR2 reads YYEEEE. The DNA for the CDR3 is TGTGCCAGCAGCTTGTCAGGTTGGCAACCTCAAAGGGCAGATACGCAGTATTTT. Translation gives CASSLSGWQPQRADTQYF.